This TCR beta chain was recovered during a study of control samples from healthy donors and cancer patients. Produced via immunoSEQ multiplex PCR; TCRdb's table is partial and in-frame only. The table lists tens of thousands of clones, about nine tenths of them singletons, with around 3.8% in the top ten. The CDR3 is made up of 15 amino acids. V lost 5 bases to trimming and J lost 7 bases; unmatched junction nucleotides: 9. Germline CDR1 and CDR2: SGHAT and FQNNGV. Sequenced material: blood. The V call is TRBV11-2, the J call TRBJ2-1; 9 bases fit TRBD1. The sequence was obtained from a woman aged 18-35 years in good health. As DNA, the CDR3 is TGTGCCAGCAGCCCTGACAGGGGGTCGTGGAATGAGCAGTTCTTC. Residues: CASSPDRGSWNEQFF.